This TCR beta chain stems from a study of blood T cell repertoires in COVID-19 (dated by TCRdb to about 2020). In the study overall: Samples covering the acute and convalescent phases of COVID-19 were provided by collaborators in the United States, Italy and Spain. The dataset comprised deeply sampled blood TCRbeta repertoires from subjects exposed to, actively infected with, or recovered from COVID-19. Where available, HLA class I and class II types were obtained from metadata supplied by the sample provider rather than from assay-based typing. The material from the prospective study consisted of cDNA or gDNA derived from T cells, B-cell-depleted T cells, or PBMCs. Nearly every sample came with metadata listing a de-identified subject ID, COVID-19 status, age in years and sex. A freely available public database, intended as a resource for researchers studying the immune response to SARS-CoV-2, is where the repertoires were released. Samples came from the ongoing ImmuneRACE study (first 160 participants) plus 1,254 subjects from 6 global collaborators. Study-level results and caveats: How much clinical and demographic metadata was included differed by source and by participant, and the metadata was provided uncurated.

Participants in the prospective study were aged about 18 to 95 years, lived in about two dozen United States geographic areas, and enrolled through a virtual design. To assign participants to cohorts, the prospective study relied on clinical history that participants themselves reported in a screening survey and a study questionnaire. Recovered participants in ImmuneRACE Cohort 3 were defined by two consecutive negative NP/OP PCR tests, clearance by a healthcare professional, or resolution of symptoms. In the prospective study, mobile phlebotomists collected whole blood, serum and a nasopharyngeal or oropharyngeal swab from each participant. Prospective study participants could optionally give additional blood draws and questionnaires over an approximately two-month period. Before DNA extraction, blood samples from the prospective study were shipped at room temperature or frozen. TCRbeta CDR3 regions were amplified from genomic DNA by means of the immunoSEQ Assay, a bias-controlled multiplex PCR. The paper's data handling went like this. The number of nucleated cells in each sample was estimated by amplification of reference gene primers within the assay. To quantify the absolute abundance of each unique TCRbeta CDR3 rearrangement, sequence reads were collapsed and filtered. For each sample, productive Simpson clonality was calculated as the square root of Simpson's diversity index over productive rearrangements. Here the immuneACCESS table is served through TCRdb, limited to in-frame sequences with V and J called. Missing clones are a known gap in these copies; in checked studies unresolved V genes cover under half, and the rest lacks a known reason. V, J and clone size reflect that table, while D and trimming were determined from the DNA. The sample contains about 200,000 clones, roughly nine tenths of them found a single time. Jointly, the top ten make up approximately 8% of the sample.

Only a few counts were recorded for this clone. Its antigen has not been determined. No base-level quality is on record; no much larger clone is a single base apart. Including the terminal cysteine and phenylalanine, the CDR3 comprises 14 residues. Solely the CDR3 DNA is kept, with 42 bases framed from the first base. V is pruned by 4 bases and J by 0 bases, leaving 2 bases of the junction without a gene match. The germline V gene (reference sequence) yields MNHEY for CDR1 and SMNVEV for CDR2. Sequencing used PBMCs or T cells enriched from blood (not recorded which). The rearrangement joined TRBV27 to TRBJ1-1; the central 7 bases match TRBD1. The clonotype comes from a woman aged 18 to 35 who had recovered from COVID-19. The base sequence is TGTGCCAGCAGTTCCAGGGGGGTGAACACTGAAGCTTTCTTT. It translates to CASSSRGVNTEAFF.